This record covers a single T cell receptor beta chain. Its antigen has not been determined. Per-base quality was not reported, and no clone a single base away is much larger than it. The data are from a study of T cell responses to AZD1222 COVID-19 vaccine (dated by TCRdb to about 2021). For context, the study as a whole: Because spike-specific TCR depth and breadth did not differ between the two schedules, AZD1222 recipients who got a second dose at roughly 4 weeks were pooled with those who got a second dose at roughly 12 weeks. A total of under 250 trial participants underwent TCR sequencing, of whom approximately 200 had received two doses of AZD1222 and 26 had received two doses of the MenACWY control vaccine. Enrollment into the trials was organized by age into subgroups of 18-55, 56-69 and 70-plus years, and those subgroups contained roughly 140, 27 and 60 TCR-sequenced participants, respectively.

The paper's findings and limits, for the study overall: Because no day 14 peak-response samples were available, repertoires were characterized only after the peak T cell response. CD4 TCRs associated with the vaccine covered the entire spike protein, and the dominant responses were in regions 160-218 and 743-854. Epitopes outside the regions mutated in the B.1.351 and B.1.1.7 variants were reportedly recognized by nearly half of the unique spike-specific TCRs. Conclusions about previously exposed vaccinees are limited, since just six or seven AZD1222 recipients were seropositive for SARS-CoV-2 at baseline. In the small 56-69-year group, the increase in depth fell short of significance, most likely because of low power. Participants were mostly white British and included more females than males, and it was suggested by the authors that clonal diversity may have been underestimated. Spike-specific TCR breadth and depth rose significantly after two AZD1222 doses compared with day 0 and with MenACWY recipients.

The junction shows trimming of 1 base on V and 6 bases on J, plus 10 bases between the germline ends. Including the terminal cysteine and phenylalanine, the CDR3 comprises 14 residues. Here the CDR3 DNA is all that survives: 42 bases in frame from base 1. CDR1 and CDR2 are read off the germline V gene (reference sequence) as SEHNR and FQNEAQ. Explained via the paper, the time point label denotes: baseline before first vaccination. The vaccinee samples were drawn from two UK trials, COV001 and COV002, one of which was a single-blind randomized controlled phase 2/3 trial testing AZD1222 (ChAdOx1 nCoV-19) in healthy adults. For TCRbeta chain sequencing, PBMC samples were collected from trial participants at day 0 and at day 28 after the second dose. The CDR3 regions of human TCRbeta chains were subjected to immunosequencing. On the authors' methods: Repertoire TCRs were checked for matches against a reference library of SARS-CoV-2-specific TCRs that had been generated using the MIRA antigen-specificity platform. Breadth was defined as the fraction of unique TCRs that were SARS-CoV-2-associated. Depth was defined as the fraction of total T cells that were SARS-CoV-2-associated. Using the MIRA data, every spike-specific TCR was mapped to the spike region that the TCR reacted to and assigned to either a CD4 or a CD8 class. Log10-transformed breadth and depth values were compared by one-way ANOVA with Sidak's multiple comparisons tests. Imported from immuneACCESS, the table was reduced by TCRdb to in-frame sequences with V and J called. These copies leave out some clones; in studies compared against another copy, an unresolved V gene accounts for under half, and the cause of the remainder is not known. That table is the source of V, J and clone size, and D and trimming were worked out from the DNA. The sample table holds more than 150,000 clones, of which almost 90% were seen once. The biggest ten clones account for 0.4% to 0.5% of the sample.

This TCR was recovered from an adult in good health. The chain links TRBV7-9 with TRBJ1-3; the D gene lacks a confident call. Sequenced material: peripheral blood, taken on day 0 of AZD1222 vaccination. At the DNA level, the sequence is TGTGCCAGCAGCTTAGGGAAAAGGGTAAACACCATATATTTT. Its translation is CASSLGKRVNTIYF.